The sequence of this T cell receptor (beta chain) was determined in a study of T cell repertoires in cytomegalovirus infection. Overall study: Both a matching HLA type and CMV infection were indicated by public TCR beta signatures. Study observations and caveats: What dominated the ex vivo response were HLA-C-restricted CMV-specific TCR beta clonotypes. Cumulative frequency of public TCR beta families picked out carriers of CMV plus the relevant HLA.

V lost 2 bases and J 3 bases, leaving 14 bases between the germline ends. CDR3 size: 14 residues. Germline CDR1 SQVTM, CDR2 ANQGSEA. TCRdb itself ran the reads through MiXCR, one entry per CDR3 protein. Among approximately 100,000 distinct CDR3 sequences, around 22% were seen once, and the ten largest hold 30% to 40%. Concerning this clonotype: Its antigen is still unknown.

The J gene is TRBJ2-7, the V gene TRBV29-1; D is unresolved. Specimen: CD8+ T cells from PBMCs. The source of this sequence is a human donor in good health (CMV status not recorded). Some clones in this sample may be carry-over from other donors' samples. Written as DNA, the CDR3 is TGCAGCGTTGAAAGTACGGATCAAAGCTACGAGCAGTACTTC. Translating it yields CSVESTDQSYEQYF.